This T cell receptor beta chain derives from a study of cytomegalovirus exposure and HLA in healthy donors. Study results and limitations: The Asian-associated ancestry cluster reportedly had fewer N-insertions than the approximately 670-donor mean in a later analysis. In a later analysis, TCR beta V- and J-gene trimming showed a link to a missense DCLRE1C variant. Cytomegalovirus association was listed for 150 or so TCR beta chains.

Nominal health characterized the donors when sampled, though unrecorded immune exposures were likely. In the PCR, 60 Vbeta and 13 Jbeta primers were used. Data came from immunoSEQ multiplex PCR; TCRdb stores just in-frame clones and leaves some out. In the table there are 160,000 or so clones, about four fifths of which are singletons. Regarding this clone: Its specificity is not known.

This CDR3 is built from 15 residues. Trimming took off 2 bases at V and 5 bases at J, with 17 bases between the two ends. Germline V gives CDR1 SGHKS, CDR2 YYEKEE (reference sequence). Sequencing input: PBMCs. The V gene is TRBV5-5, the J gene TRBJ2-7; possible D gene TRBD2, 7 bases. This clonotype was obtained from a woman aged 18-35 years in good health and CMV-seropositive. The CDR3 is CASSFGGPGENEQYF. The CDR3 bases are TGTGCCAGCAGCTTCGGGGGGCCCGGGGAGAACGAGCAGTACTTC.